This T cell receptor (beta chain) was sequenced during a study of response to subunit inactivated influenza vaccine. Findings and caveats of the study: The authors suggested that few new T cells are recruited per seasonal influenza vaccination.

Each CDR3 protein gets one entry after TCRdb re-called the RT-PCR reads with MiXCR. In the table there are 500,000 to 600,000 distinct CDR3 sequences, 12% to 15% of which are singletons. Details on this clonotype: Its antigen is as yet unknown.

Per the germline V gene, CDR1 is DFQATT and CDR2 is SNEGSKA (reference sequence). V dropped 2 bases and J dropped 5 bases, with 12 bases sitting between them. CDR3 length: 13 amino acids. This chain uses TRBV20-1 with TRBJ1-1, with a possible D match to TRBD1 (6 bases). The input for sequencing was PBMCs from blood, taken 11 to 12 days after vaccination. The sequence derives from a man aged 50 to 59 who received an inactivated influenza vaccine. The DNA for the CDR3 is TGCAGTGCTAGAAATCCGGGACATACTGAAGCTTTCTTT. This sequence encodes CSARNPGHTEAFF.